This TCR beta chain emerged from a study of brain T cells in children with intractable seizures. The repertoire was sequenced with immunoSEQ multiplex PCR; TCRdb's copy has only in-frame clones and lacks some. The top ten clones hold 0.3% to 0.4% of a sample with 62,000 or so clones, roughly 95% of them seen once. The CDR3 runs 17 residues. Germline CDR1 SEHNR, CDR2 FQNEAQ (reference sequence). The J segment lost 4 bases and the V segment lost 1 base, leaving 9 bases of the junction unmatched. The sequences come from peripheral blood, collected at surgery. The sequence was obtained from a boy younger than two with focal cortical dysplasia and intractable seizures. V is TRBV7-9 and J is TRBJ2-1; 8 bases map to TRBD2. CDR3 nucleotides: TGTGCCAGCAGCTTAGGGACTAGCTCGTGGTATTACAATGAGCAGTTCTTC. Translation: CASSLGTSSWYYNEQFF.